The TCR beta chain described here comes from a study of blood T cell repertoires in COVID-19 (TCRdb year 2020). Turning to the overall study: Samples from collaborators originated in the United States, Italy and Spain and spanned both the acute and convalescent phases of COVID-19. The repertoires were released in a freely available public database meant as a resource for research on the immune response to SARS-CoV-2. Nearly every sample came with metadata listing a de-identified subject ID, COVID-19 status, age in years and sex. Where available, HLA class I and class II types were taken from metadata supplied by the sample provider and were not determined by assay-based typing. Samples were obtained from the ongoing ImmuneRACE study (first 160 participants) and from 1,254 subjects provided by 6 global collaborators. The dataset comprised deeply sampled blood TCRbeta repertoires from subjects exposed to, actively infected with, or recovered from COVID-19. The material from the prospective study consisted of cDNA or gDNA derived from T cells, B-cell-depleted T cells, or PBMCs.

Turning to this clone: The antigen it recognizes is unknown. No clone much larger than this one lies a single base away; base qualities are absent.

TCRbeta CDR3 regions were amplified from genomic DNA using the immunoSEQ Assay, a bias-controlled multiplex PCR. Turning to the authors' computational methods: The number of nucleated cells in each sample was estimated from the amplification of reference gene primers within the assay. To quantify the absolute abundance of each unique TCRbeta CDR3 rearrangement, sequence reads were collapsed and filtered. For each sample, productive Simpson clonality was calculated by taking the square root of Simpson's diversity index across productive rearrangements. TCRdb re-hosts the immuneACCESS table, in-frame sequences only. Its copies lack some clones; in the studies checked, an unresolved V gene accounts for under half of them, and the cause for the rest is not known. For V, J and clone size, that table is used; D and trimming come from the DNA. The sample table contains some 230,000 clones; only one count was recorded for approximately 90% of them. About 2% of the sample comes from the top ten.

Ends trimmed: V by 2 bases, J by 1 base; bases unmatched to a gene: 2. CDR3 length: 15 amino acids, cysteine to phenylalanine. Only the CDR3 DNA is retained, 45 bases long and in frame from the first base. Taken from the germline V gene (reference sequence), the CDR1 and CDR2 loops are LNHDA and SQIVND. Another Seattle source contributed samples from volunteer blood donors who had recovered from COVID-19. The collaborating institutions used their own protocols to collect whole blood in K2EDTA tubes. Collaborator samples were shipped for TCRbeta analysis as frozen whole blood, isolated PBMCs, or DNA extracted from either sample type. Results and caveats for the whole study, not just this receptor: The amount of clinical and demographic metadata varied by source and participant and was provided uncurated.

Sequenced input: peripheral blood. Rearrangement joined TRBV19 to TRBJ1-1, and 9 junction bases match TRBD1. The sequence was collected from a man aged 30 to 45 who had recovered from COVID-19. The DNA reads as follows: TGTGCCAGTAGTATAAACAGGGGGCAGAACACTGAAGCTTTCTTT. Its product reads: CASSINRGQNTEAFF.